Described below is a single TCR beta chain sequence and its context. The data were taken from a study of blood T cell repertoires in COVID-19. About the research overall: The United States, Italy and Spain provided the acute and convalescent COVID-19 samples. Sources were T cells, B-cell-depleted T cells, or PBMCs; the material itself was cDNA or gDNA.

Authors' processing steps: Amplification with reference gene primers provided the estimates of nucleated cell counts. Repertoires were generated with immunoSEQ multiplex PCR, while TCRdb's copy carries only in-frame clones and drops some. That table furnishes V, J and clone size, whereas the DNA furnished D and trimming. The sample lists under 350,000 clones, about nine tenths occurring once. Trimming stripped 6 bases from V and 7 bases from J, with 16 bases between. This CDR3 contains 15 residues. Looked up from germline, CDR1 is MDHEN and CDR2 is SYDVKM. Clinical histories supplied by participants themselves formed the basis of cohort assignment.

Sequencing was carried out using PBMCs or T cells enriched from blood (not recorded which). The chain is built from TRBV28 and TRBJ1-6, with a tentative D call TRBD1 (5 bases). The sequence came from a man aged 25 to 40 who had recovered from COVID-19. The CDR3 sequence: CASRATGVSNSPLHF. CDR3 nucleotide sequence: TGTGCCAGCAGAGCGACGGGGGTTTCGAATTCACCCCTCCACTTT. The full variable domain, completed using reference TRBV28 and TRBJ1-6, is DVKVTQSSRYLVKRTGEKVFLECVQDMDHENMFWYRQDPGLGLRLIYFSYDVKMKEKGDIPEGYSVSREKKERFSLILESASTNQTSMYLCASRATGVSNSPLHFGNGTRLTVT.